These 6 T cell receptor beta chains share one sample of origin, sequenced in a study of CXCR3-negative and CXCR3-positive naive CD8 T cells. Antigens of these TCRs are unknown. Study-wide points: Against CXCR3-negative naive cells, CXCR3-positive naive cells showed more hydrophobic TRB CDR3s.

5' RACE that incorporated UMI labels was used to prepare the TRB cDNA libraries. Following a re-call of the 5' RACE reads, TCRdb has one entry per CDR3 protein and lacks DNA. Here the sample table reports approximately 90,000 distinct CDR3 sequences. Sequencing was done on a sample of naive CXCR3+ CD8+ T cells from blood. As for subset: CD45RO-CCR7+CD27+CD95- naive CD8+ T cells expressing CXCR3 (TNR3+). These receptors came from a human donor in good health. Some clones in this sample may be carry-over from other donors' samples.

The chain is built from TRBV7-2 and TRBJ2-1; the TCRdb D gene call, TRBD1, has no DNA to confirm it. The CDR3 consists of 14 residues. Germline V CDR1 and CDR2: SGHTA, FQGNSA. The CDR3 region is CASSKRPRANEQFF. Complete variable domain (other parts from reference TRBV7-2 and TRBJ2-1): GAGVSQSPSNKVTEKGKDVELRCDPISGHTALYWYRQSLGQGLEFLIYFQGNSAPDKSGLPSDRFSAERTGGSVSTLTIQRTQQEDSAVYLCASSKRPRANEQFFGPGTRLTVL.

The chain is built from TRBV4-1 and TRBJ1-1. This CDR3 has 13 residues. Germline loops: CDR1 MGHRA, CDR2 YSYEKL. CDR3 sequence: CASSQAVRSEAFF.

The chain links TRBV10-3 to TRBJ2-1; TCRdb's D gene call, TRBD2, goes unchecked for lack of DNA. CDR1 and CDR2 from the germline V gene are ENHRY and SYGVKD. There are 13 residues in the CDR3. The CDR3 region is CATDSVLFNEQFF.

V and J are TRBV24-1 and TRBJ2-1. The CDR3 loop spans 13 amino acids. In germline, CDR1 is KGHDR, CDR2 SFDVKD. CDR3 sequence: CATSDLVGVGQFF.

This chain links TRBV28 with TRBJ2-7. Germline assignment: CDR1 MDHEN and CDR2 SYDVKM. This CDR3 has 14 amino acids. This chain's CDR3 is CASSLPAGPYEQYF. The full variable domain, rest sourced from reference TRBV28 and TRBJ2-7, is DVKVTQSSRYLVKRTGEKVFLECVQDMDHENMFWYRQDPGLGLRLIYFSYDVKMKEKGDIPEGYSVSREKKERFSLILESASTNQTSMYLCASSLPAGPYEQYFGPGTRLTVT.

This chain joins TRBV5-1 and TRBJ2-2; with no DNA, the TCRdb D assignment of TRBD1 cannot be verified. Per germline, CDR1 SGHRS and CDR2 YFSETQ. CDR3 length equals 14 residues. The CDR3 is CASSFGQNTGELFF. Filled out from reference TRBV5-1 and TRBJ2-2, the complete variable domain reads KAGVTQTPRYLIKTRGQQVTLSCSPISGHRSVSWYQQTPGQGLQFLFEYFSETQRNKGNFPGRFSGRQFSNSRSEMNVSTLELGDSALYLCASSFGQNTGELFFGEGSRLTVL.